This paragraph reports one T cell receptor beta chain. This entry is derived from a study of blood T cell repertoires in COVID-19. Study information: The origin of the acute and convalescent COVID-19 samples was the United States, Italy and Spain. PBMCs, B-cell-depleted T cells, or T cells were the source of the cDNA or gDNA that made up the material.

Original processing methods: Amplification with reference gene primers provided the estimates of nucleated cell counts. Sequencing was performed with immunoSEQ multiplex PCR; in TCRdb, only in-frame clones are kept and a portion is missing. Clone size and the V and J calls come from that table; the DNA yielded D and trimming. The table records approximately 61,000 clones, 79% of them present only once. Per the germline V gene, CDR1 is LGHDT and CDR2 is YNNKEL (reference sequence). The CDR3 sequence is 14 residues long. J was trimmed by 6 bases and V by 7 bases; bases with no gene match: 7. Sequenced: peripheral blood. The sequence derives from a woman in her sixties or seventies with acute or convalescent COVID-19. J is TRBJ2-3 and V is TRBV3-1 (or the pseudogene TRBV3-2); 10 nucleotides agree with TRBD1. The CDR3 coding sequence is TGTGCCAGCAACCGACAGGGGGCAGGGGATACGCAGTATTTT. This encodes CASNRQGAGDTQYF.